What follows are 30 T cell receptor beta chains derived from one specimen sequenced in a study of T-cell reconstitution after alpha-beta-depleted transplantation in children (dated by TCRdb to the mid-2010s). The meaning of the sample's treatment or condition label: allogeneic hematopoietic cell transplantation with graft depleted of TCRalphabeta T cells and CD19 B cells. Library prep was done by PCR. Data came from an Illumina HiSeq 2500. To normalize quantification of the TCRbeta repertoire, the TCR libraries were built with molecular barcoding that relied on unique molecular identifiers. The public sequencing data were trimmed at Q25 with fastp and processed into clonotypes with MiXCR by TCRdb, which kept only in-frame beta chains. A single entry per CDR3 protein holds the most common genes and DNA from its merged rows. For this sample the table gives some 450,000 distinct CDR3 sequences, of which roughly 44% were detected only once. The ten largest make up 27% of the sample.

Sequenced material: PBMCs, taken before TCRalphabeta/CD19-depleted stem cell transplant. The origin of the receptors is a girl aged 2-10 years with aplastic anemia, due to receive a stem cell transplant.

This clonotype was picked up many times. The chain combines TRBV6-1 with TRBJ2-2; no reliable D call. This CDR3 region has 12 residues. CDR1 MNHNS and CDR2 SASEGT come from the germline V gene. V was clipped by 3 bases and J by 9 bases, with 8 bases between them. CDR3 amino acids: CASSDRARELFF. For the CDR3, the DNA is TGTGCCAGCAGTGATAGGGCCCGGGAGCTGTTTTTT.

This chain joins TRBV30 and TRBJ2-1, with D possibly being TRBD2 (6 bases). V lost 0 bases and J lost 0, with 15 bases in between. CDR3 size: 17 residues. The germline V gene has CDR1 GTSNPN and CDR2 SVGIG (reference sequence). This chain's CDR3 is CAWSVETEGISYNEQFF. The DNA for the CDR3 is TGTGCCTGGAGTGTCGAGACGGAGGGTATCTCCTACAATGAGCAGTTCTTC.

The chain has TRBV20-1 and TRBJ1-1, with 9 bases aligning to TRBD1. The CDR3 consists of 14 residues. V lost 6 bases to trimming and J lost 8 bases; unmatched junction nucleotides: 13. Germline V gives CDR1 DFQATT, CDR2 SNEGSKA (reference sequence). CDR3 bases: TGCAGTGCCTCGCGGGACAGGGCTGAATTGGAAGCTTTCTTT. It is translated as CSASRDRAELEAFF.

The chain links TRBV29-1 to TRBJ2-7; D is uncertain. Germline CDR1 reads SQVTM; CDR2 reads ANQGSEA. V lost 1 base to trimming and J lost 2 bases, with 9 bases between them. This CDR3 is built from 13 residues. DNA of the CDR3: TGCAGCGTTGAAGGGCGCAGACCCTACGAGCAGTACTTC. Amino acids: CSVEGRRPYEQYF.

The CDR3 DNA reads as TGCGCCAGCCGCATTCAGGGAACTGAAGCTTTCTTT. Residues: CASRIQGTEAFF. The gene calls are TRBV5-1 and TRBJ1-1, with a weak D call TRBD1 (5 bases). Germline V gene data show CDR1 as SGHRS and CDR2 as YFSETQ. The CDR3 spans 12 residues. Trimming stripped 7 bases from V and 5 bases from J, with 12 bases between.

This clonotype was seen at least ten times. The CDR3 bases are TGTGCCAGCAGATGGGTAGCGGGAGTGAATGAGCAGTTCTTC. Amino acids: CASRWVAGVNEQFF. The genes are TRBV28 and TRBJ2-1; the match to TRBD2 covers 9 bases. The V gene's germline CDR1 is MDHEN and CDR2 SYDVKM. With V trimmed by 6 bases and J by 7 bases, 7 bases remained unmatched. The CDR3 runs to 14 residues.

The chain has TRBV5-1 and TRBJ2-3; TRBD1 agrees at 9 bases. The CDR3 is 15 amino acids. Unmatched junction bases numbered 4, after V lost 1 base and J lost 4 bases. Germline CDR1 is SGHRS and CDR2 is YFSETQ. The CDR3 region is CASSLPGQGPDTQYF. The CDR3 coding sequence is TGCGCCAGCAGCTTGCCGGGACAGGGCCCAGATACGCAGTATTTT.

Points on this clonotype: The conserved closing phenylalanine or tryptophan is absent in this CDR3, likely reflecting a read error. The chain is built from TRBV5-8 and TRBJ2-1, with 7 bases fitting TRBD2. With 4 bases clipped from V and 5 bases from J, the junction kept 6 bases outside the gene matches. The CDR3 consists of 14 residues. CDR1 SGHTS and CDR2 YDEGEE come from the germline V gene. Here the CDR3 DNA reads TGTGCCAGCAGCATCGGGACTACCAACAATGAGCAGTTCTCC. This gives the protein CASSIGTTNNEQFS.

This clonotype was counted ten times or more. The chain couples TRBV5-1 to TRBJ2-2; D is unresolved. Germline CDR1 and CDR2: SGHRS and YFSETQ. Trimming shortened V by 0 bases and J by 5 bases, and 14 bases separated the two germline ends. CDR3 length: 16 residues. CDR3 nucleotide sequence: TGCGCCAGCAGCTTGGGTCATGGTCAACAAACCGGGGAGCTGTTTTTT. As protein: CASSLGHGQQTGELFF.

The chain couples TRBV27 to TRBJ1-1, with 8 positions matching TRBD1. The germline V gene encodes CDR1 MNHEY and CDR2 SMNVEV (reference sequence). This CDR3 contains 15 residues. V shed 2 bases, J shed 3 bases, and the junction held 5 bases outside the gene matches. CDR3 amino acids: CASSLQGARDTEAFF. The CDR3 DNA reads TGTGCCAGCAGTTTACAGGGGGCGAGGGACACTGAAGCTTTCTTT.

The J gene is TRBJ2-7, the V gene TRBV12-3 or TRBV12-4; D is possibly TRBD1 or TRBD2 (5 bases each). The germline V and J ends were trimmed by 6 bases and 3 bases, with 15 bases remaining between them. The CDR3 covers 14 residues. In nucleotides, the CDR3 is TGTGCCAGCAGGAGGGGTGAGGCCTTCTACGAGCAGTACTTC. Amino acid sequence: CASRRGEAFYEQYF.

This clonotype was seen a handful of times. The rearrangement links TRBV7-9 to TRBJ2-1; weak D call: TRBD1 (6 bases). Per germline, CDR1 SEHNR and CDR2 FQNEAQ (reference sequence). The CDR3 has 12 amino acids. V was clipped by 3 bases and J by 8 bases, with 8 bases between them. The CDR3 sequence: CASSLTGYEQFF. The CDR3 DNA reads as TGTGCCAGCAGCTTGACAGGCTATGAGCAGTTCTTC.

This clonotype was recorded a few times. A read error may produce the germline difference seen at one junction end. The chain has TRBV2 and TRBJ1-2; TRBD1 is a possible D gene (5 bases). The CDR3 length is 15 residues. CDR1 is SNHLY and CDR2 is FYNNEI in the germline V gene. Here the CDR3 DNA reads TGTGCCAGCAGGGAATTTTGGACGGGGGACTATGGCGACACCTTC. It encodes CASREFWTGDYGDTF.

The chain uses TRBV20-1 and TRBJ2-5; 8 bases align to TRBD2. Trimming removed 5 bases from V and 2 bases from J; junction bases left unmatched: 7. The CDR3 covers 14 residues. Germline V gene sequence: CDR1 DFQATT, CDR2 SNEGSKA (reference sequence). The CDR3 nucleotides are TGCAGTGCTCCTCGGGCGGGGGGACAAGAGACCCAGTACTTC. It is translated as CSAPRAGGQETQYF.

The chain uses TRBV3-1 and TRBJ2-1; 7 bases fit TRBD2. The CDR3 length is 16 residues. Unmatched junction bases numbered 7, after V lost 1 base and J lost 4 bases. Looked up from germline, CDR1 is LGHDT and CDR2 is YNNKEL (reference sequence). Here the CDR3 reads CASSQVAGASYNEQFF. CDR3 DNA: TGTGCCAGCAGCCAAGTGGCGGGAGCCTCTTACAATGAGCAGTTCTTC.

This clonotype was counted only a few times. The V call is TRBV20-1, the J call TRBJ1-1; D is unclear. Trimming cost V 6 bases and J 0 bases, with 11 bases left between them. This CDR3 has 13 residues. CDR1 and CDR2 (germline): DFQATT, SNEGSKA (reference sequence). The CDR3 sequence: CSALDGLNTEAFF. CDR3 nucleotides: TGCAGTGCCCTAGACGGGTTGAACACTGAAGCTTTCTTT.

The gene calls are TRBV20-1 and TRBJ2-7, with D possibly being TRBD1 or TRBD2 (5 bases each). V lost 6 bases to trimming and J lost 2 bases, with 17 bases between them. This CDR3 is 14 amino acids long. CDR1 is DFQATT, CDR2 SNEGSKA, per germline (reference sequence). CDR3 in DNA: TGCAGTGCGCCTAGTTCATCGGGGCCCTACGAGCAGTACTTC. Translated: CSAPSSSGPYEQYF.

This clonotype was counted a single time. The V and J genes are TRBV28 and TRBJ2-7; 7 nucleotides line up with TRBD2. Trimming cost V 2 bases and J 2 bases; bases outside gene matches: 6. This CDR3 has 15 residues. From germline, CDR1 is MDHEN and CDR2 SYDVKM. The CDR3 loop reads CASSLRAGPAYEQYF. The CDR3 DNA follows: TGTGCCAGCAGTTTACGAGCGGGACCCGCCTACGAGCAGTACTTC.

This chain uses TRBV6-1 with TRBJ2-7; D gene uncertain. CDR3 size: 13 residues. Trimming stripped 5 bases from V and 0 bases from J, with 8 bases between. Germline CDR1 and CDR2: MNHNS and SASEGT. CDR3 sequence (DNA): TGTGCCAGCAGTCGAGTAAGCTCCTACGAGCAGTACTTC. Translation gives CASSRVSSYEQYF.

There are many counts of this clonotype. The chain recombines TRBV3-1 with TRBJ2-3; D may match TRBD1 or TRBD2 (5 bases each). Germline assignment: CDR1 LGHDT and CDR2 YNNKEL (reference sequence). This CDR3 is built from 13 residues. The V gene lost 4 bases and the J gene lost 4 bases, with 9 bases spanning the gap. The CDR3 DNA reads as TGTGCCAGCAGCCTCTTGGGGGCAGATACGCAGTATTTT. This sequence encodes CASSLLGADTQYF.

The chain combines TRBV20-1 with TRBJ1-5; D gene ambiguous. V was cut by 0 bases and J by 1 base, with 7 bases left in between. Germline assignment: CDR1 DFQATT and CDR2 SNEGSKA (reference sequence). The CDR3 totals 14 residues. The CDR3 coding sequence is TGCAGTGCTAGAGATCCGCTCAGCAATCAGCCCCAGCATTTT. Translating it yields CSARDPLSNQPQHF.

The chain uses TRBV7-6 and TRBJ2-5; TRBD2 matches 9 bases. Trimming cost V 5 bases and J 3 bases; bases outside gene matches: 7. The CDR3 runs to 15 residues. Germline CDR1 reads SGHVS; CDR2 reads FNYEAQ. The CDR3 sequence: CASSRLRLAEETQYF. Written as DNA, the CDR3 is TGTGCCAGCAGCCGCCTCAGACTAGCGGAAGAGACCCAGTACTTC.

This clonotype was picked up a small number of times. The gene calls are TRBV20-1 and TRBJ2-5; 7 bases agree with TRBD2. The CDR3 spans 14 residues. Looked up from germline, CDR1 is DFQATT and CDR2 is SNEGSKA (reference sequence). In DNA, the CDR3 is TGCAGGGCCCTTCGACGAGCGGGGCAAGAGACCCAGTACTTC. Protein sequence: CRALRRAGQETQYF.

This clonotype showed up many times. The gene calls are TRBV20-1 and TRBJ2-3; 7 nucleotides agree with TRBD2. Germline CDR1 and CDR2: DFQATT and SNEGSKA (reference sequence). CDR3 length equals 14 residues. V trimming: 5 bases; J trimming: 2 bases; junction bases outside the gene matches: 7. The CDR3 sequence is CSAGGGGTTDTQYF. CDR3 in DNA: TGCAGTGCTGGGGGGGGAGGAACCACAGATACGCAGTATTTT.

This sequence joins TRBV6-6 and TRBJ2-7; D perhaps matches TRBD1 (6 bases). Trimming removed 5 bases at V and 5 bases at J, with 13 bases between. Germline-derived CDR1 and CDR2 are MNHNY and SVGAGI (reference sequence). The CDR3 spans 13 residues. The CDR3 sequence: CASSETRGHEQYF. The CDR3 nucleotides read TGTGCCAGCAGTGAGACCAGGGGCCACGAGCAGTACTTC.

The chain is built from TRBV5-1 and TRBJ1-1; TRBD1 might be the D (6 bases). This CDR3 has 15 residues. V lost 4 bases and J 1 base, leaving 14 bases between the germline ends. The germline V gene encodes CDR1 SGHRS and CDR2 YFSETQ. The CDR3 here is CASSENRVRNTEAFF. CDR3 coding DNA: TGCGCCAGCAGCGAAAACAGGGTAAGGAACACTGAAGCTTTCTTT.

This chain uses TRBV6-1 with TRBJ2-2, with TRBD1 as a possible D gene (6 bases). The germline V gene has CDR1 MNHNS and CDR2 SASEGT. This CDR3 spans 13 amino acids. Trimming removed 6 bases at V and 6 bases at J, with 11 bases between. The DNA of the CDR3 is TGTGCCAGCAGCACAGGGCTTCCCGGGGAGCTGTTTTTT. As protein: CASSTGLPGELFF.

This clonotype was counted ten times or more. The chain links TRBV7-9 to TRBJ2-7; 7 positions match TRBD1. The V segment lost 5 bases and the J segment 5 bases; nucleotides outside the gene matches: 6. CDR1 SEHNR and CDR2 FQNEAQ come from the germline V gene (reference sequence). This CDR3 spans 13 amino acids. The chain's CDR3 is CASSLTGLNEQYF. The CDR3, as DNA: TGTGCCAGCAGCCTGACAGGGCTCAACGAGCAGTACTTC.

This clonotype was seen many times. The chain has TRBV20-1 and TRBJ2-7; D is unclear. Germline CDR1 and CDR2: DFQATT and SNEGSKA (reference sequence). V was trimmed by 6 bases and J by 3 bases, leaving 21 bases between them. The length of the CDR3 is 15 residues. The CDR3 DNA sequence: TGCAGTGCCCGACCTATAGGACGTAGAATCTACGAGCAGTACTTC. Its protein is CSARPIGRRIYEQYF.

This clonotype occurred many times. Written as DNA, the CDR3 is TGTGCCAGCAGTTACTCGATAGCCGGGGTTCCTAATTCACCCCTCCACTTT. It specifies CASSYSIAGVPNSPLHF. The genes are TRBV6-5 and TRBJ1-6; the D is unclear. Germline CDR1 reads MNHEY; CDR2 reads SVGAGI. V lost 0 bases and J 6 bases, leaving 15 bases between the germline ends. This CDR3 has 17 residues.